One sample yielded the 18 T cell receptor beta chains listed below, sequenced in a study of T cell responses to AZD1222 COVID-19 vaccine. Assay: immunoSEQ multiplex PCR; the TCRdb copy retains only in-frame clones and omits some. Of 170,000 or so clones in the sample, 85% to 90% were seen once. Specimen: peripheral blood, collected 28 days after the second AZD1222 dose. The receptors originated from an adult who received the AZD1222 COVID-19 vaccine.

The V gene is TRBV18, the J gene TRBJ2-7; D remains ambiguous. The CDR3 consists of 12 residues. Germline V gives CDR1 KGHSH, CDR2 LQKENI. V was clipped by 2 bases and J by 4 bases, with 6 bases between them. The CDR3 nucleotides read TGTGCCAGCTCACCAAAAGGATACGAGCAGTACTTC. Amino acid sequence: CASSPKGYEQYF.

V gene TRBV18 combines with J gene TRBJ2-7, with a tentative D call TRBD2 (6 bases). Looked up from germline, CDR1 is KGHSH and CDR2 is LQKENI. Trimming removed 3 bases at V and 2 bases at J, with 23 bases between. CDR3 length equals 18 residues. CDR3 protein: CASSPSSGGLPATYEQYF. As DNA, the CDR3 is TGTGCCAGCTCACCGAGTAGCGGAGGTCTCCCAGCGACCTACGAGCAGTACTTC.

CDR3: CASSYKQPWAEAFF. CDR3 nucleotide sequence: TGTGCCAGCAGTTACAAACAACCGTGGGCTGAAGCTTTCTTT. The chain employs TRBV6-5 and TRBJ1-1; D not certain. Germline CDR1 is MNHEY and CDR2 is SVGAGI. The CDR3 spans 14 residues. V gave up 2 bases and J gave up 6 bases, with 13 bases separating them.

The chain couples TRBV6-2 or TRBV6-3 to TRBJ1-2; no firm D call. Germline CDR1 reads MNHEY; CDR2 reads SVGEGT. V was cut by 0 bases and J by 2 bases, with 7 bases left in between. The CDR3 is made up of 14 amino acids. CDR3 bases: TGTGCCAGCAGTTACTCGCAGGCCAACTATGGCTACACCTTC. Protein product: CASSYSQANYGYTF.

This chain links TRBV7-2 with TRBJ2-5; TRBD2 might be the D (6 bases). Germline-derived CDR1 and CDR2 are SGHTA and FQGNSA. CDR3 length equals 17 residues. Trimming shortened V by 6 bases and J by 5 bases, and 25 bases separated the two germline ends. DNA of the CDR3: TGTGCCAGCAGTTTATCTGGGGGGAATCGGGTGGTGGAGACCCAGTACTTC. Translation gives CASSLSGGNRVVETQYF. Supplemented by reference TRBV7-2 and TRBJ2-5, the full variable domain reads GAGVSQSPSNKVTEKGKDVELRCDPISGHTALYWYRQSLGQGLEFLIYFQGNSAPDKSGLPSDRFSAERTGGSVSTLTIQRTQQEDSAVYLCASSLSGGNRVVETQYFGPGTRLLVL.

This chain uses TRBV5-1 with TRBJ2-5, with 11 bases fitting TRBD2. CDR1 SGHRS and CDR2 YFSETQ come from the germline V gene. The CDR3 covers 15 residues. J gave up 5 bases and V 2 bases, and 5 bases lay outside the gene matches. The CDR3 reads CASSFSSGGTETQYF. The DNA of the CDR3 is TGCGCCAGCAGCTTCTCTAGCGGGGGGACGGAGACCCAGTACTTC.

The V and J genes are TRBV19 and TRBJ1-5; 7 nucleotides agree with TRBD1. Germline assignment: CDR1 LNHDA and CDR2 SQIVND (reference sequence). Trimming cost V 6 bases and J 7 bases; bases outside gene matches: 6. This CDR3 has 13 residues. The CDR3: CASSPWDSQPQHF. CDR3 sequence (DNA): TGTGCCAGTAGCCCCTGGGACAGCCAGCCCCAGCATTTT.

The chain has TRBV5-4 and TRBJ2-7, with D possibly called TRBD1 or TRBD2 (5 bases each). The V and J ends lost 0 bases and 4 bases respectively, with 17 bases between them. Germline-derived CDR1 and CDR2 are SGHNT and YYREEE (reference sequence). There are 16 residues in the CDR3. In DNA, the CDR3 is TGTGCCAGCAGCTTGGCCTTGGCTGGGGGATTTTACGAGCAGTACTTC. Its translation is CASSLALAGGFYEQYF.

The chain employs TRBV19 and TRBJ1-2, with TRBD1 matching 7 bases. The germline V gene encodes CDR1 LNHDA and CDR2 SQIVND (reference sequence). The CDR3 totals 13 residues. The V gene end was trimmed by 3 bases and the J gene end by 3 bases; junction bases not matched to a gene: 1. The CDR3 DNA reads as TGTGCCAGTAGTATCGACAGGGACTATGGCTACACCTTC. This sequence encodes CASSIDRDYGYTF.

The CDR3 spells CASRVTGQGYEQYF. CDR3 coding DNA: TGTGCCAGCCGAGTAACGGGACAGGGTTACGAGCAGTACTTC. This sequence joins TRBV25-1 and TRBJ2-7; 9 bases are a match to TRBD1. The germline CDR1 and CDR2 sequences are MGHDK and SYGVNS. V was clipped by 8 bases and J by 4 bases; unmatched bases: 9. This CDR3 contains 14 residues.

V is TRBV5-4 and J is TRBJ2-1, with 7 bases that match TRBD2. Germline V CDR1 and CDR2: SGHNT, YYREEE (reference sequence). CDR3 length: 16 amino acids. J was trimmed by 1 base and V by 4 bases; bases with no gene match: 8. CDR3 region: CASSGGGRGSYNEQFF. Here the CDR3 DNA reads TGTGCCAGCAGCGGTGGCGGGCGGGGGTCCTACAATGAGCAGTTCTTC. The full variable domain, in which reference TRBV5-4 and TRBJ2-1 provide the parts outside the CDR3, is ETGVTQSPTHLIKTRGQQVTLRCSSQSGHNTVSWYQQALGQGPQFIFQYYREEENGRGNFPPRFSGLQFPNYSSELNVNALELDDSALYLCASSGGGRGSYNEQFFGPGTRLTVL.

The rearrangement links TRBV6-6 to TRBJ1-3, with D maybe TRBD1 (5 bases). V gave up 6 bases and J gave up 4 bases, with 13 bases separating them. This CDR3 has 14 residues. The germline CDR1 and CDR2 sequences are MNHNY and SVGAGI (reference sequence). The CDR3 DNA sequence: TGTGCCAGCAGCCCTGGGACGAACGGAAACACCATATATTTT. Protein: CASSPGTNGNTIYF.

J is TRBJ2-2 and V is TRBV28, with 11 bases matching TRBD2. The J segment lost 2 bases and the V segment lost 1 base, leaving 3 bases of the junction unmatched. Germline CDR1 and CDR2: MDHEN and SYDVKM. The CDR3 loop spans 17 amino acids. CDR3 loop: CASSLLGLAVNTGELFF. Here the CDR3 DNA reads TGTGCCAGCAGTTTATTGGGACTAGCGGTTAACACCGGGGAGCTGTTTTTT.

The chain joins TRBV7-3 to TRBJ2-1; D possibly corresponds to TRBD2 (5 bases). The germline V gene has CDR1 SGHTA and CDR2 FQGTGA. Between the trimmed V and J ends, which lost 2 bases and 4 bases, there was a span of 12 bases. The CDR3 spans 15 residues. The CDR3 loop is CASSLQSDYYNEQFF. CDR3 bases: TGTGCCAGCAGCTTACAAAGCGACTATTACAATGAGCAGTTCTTC.

The chain carries TRBV15 and TRBJ2-3; D might be TRBD1 (5 bases). Germline CDR1 is LNHNV and CDR2 is YYDKDF (reference sequence). V was pared by 5 bases and J by 0 bases, with 6 bases between. The CDR3 is 13 amino acids. CDR3 region: CATSAGSTDTQYF. The DNA for the CDR3 is TGTGCCACCAGCGCAGGGAGCACAGATACGCAGTATTTT.

This clone was counted a few times. The chain combines TRBV2 with TRBJ1-3; tentative D call: TRBD1 (5 bases). Trimming left V 1 base short and J 1 base short, with 14 bases between. Germline V CDR1 and CDR2: SNHLY, FYNNEI. The CDR3 covers 17 residues. DNA of the CDR3: TGTGCCAGCAGTGAAGAGGGTGGGGGGTATTCTGGAAACACCATATATTTT. It codes for CASSEEGGGYSGNTIYF.

The chain carries TRBV7-9 and TRBJ2-3; D may be TRBD1 (5 bases). This CDR3 is built from 15 residues. Trimming removed 3 bases at V and 1 base at J, with 11 bases between. Germline lookup yields CDR1 SEHNR and CDR2 FQNEAQ (reference sequence). The CDR3 nucleotides are TGTGCCAGCAGCTTCACCCAGGGTGGCACAGATACGCAGTATTTT. Encoded protein: CASSFTQGGTDTQYF.

This sequence joins TRBV3-1 (or the pseudogene TRBV3-2) and TRBJ2-5, with TRBD1 matching over 11 bases. CDR3 length equals 17 residues. V lost 0 bases, J lost 4 bases, and 7 bases stayed unmatched. Germline V gene lookup returns CDR1 LGHDT and CDR2 YNNKEL (reference sequence). CDR3 DNA: TGTGCCAGCAGCCAAGAGAGGGACAGGGGGGTACGAGAGACCCAGTACTTC. It encodes CASSQERDRGVRETQYF.